The 5 T cell receptor beta chains below all came from one sample that was sequenced in a study of PD-1 blockade in classical Hodgkin lymphoma. Sequencing used immunoSEQ multiplex PCR; TCRdb keeps in-frame clones, though not all of them. The sample records about 21,000 clones, 68% being singletons. Every single patient, without exception, relapsed after autologous stem cell transplantation, and brentuximab vedotin exposure varied. This specimen was peripheral blood mononuclear cells (PBMCs), taken at baseline. The receptor source for this set is a human donor with classical Hodgkin lymphoma.

The chain employs TRBV9 and TRBJ2-3, with a weak D call TRBD2 (5 bases). The germline CDR1 and CDR2 sequences are SGDLS and YYNGEE. V was clipped by 0 bases and J by 3 bases, with 5 bases between them. The CDR3 spans 13 residues. The DNA for the CDR3 is TGTGCCAGCAGCGTAGGAGGGACAGATACGCAGTATTTT. Translating gives CASSVGGTDTQYF. Variable domain in full (rest from reference TRBV9 and TRBJ2-3): DSGVTQTPKHLITATGQRVTLRCSPRSGDLSVYWYQQSLDQGLQFLIQYYNGEERAKGNILERFSAQQFPDLHSELNLSSLELGDSALYFCASSVGGTDTQYFGPGTRLTVL.

The V and J genes are TRBV6-5 and TRBJ2-3; D is possibly TRBD1 or TRBD2 (6 bases each). Per the germline V gene, CDR1 is MNHEY and CDR2 is SVGAGI. Trimming took off 7 bases at V and 13 bases at J, with 21 bases between the two ends. CDR3 length equals 13 residues. The chain's CDR3 is CASNPGGGTIEYF. The CDR3 bases are TGTGCCAGCAACCCCGGTGGGGGGACAATAGAGTATTTT.

V and J are TRBV28 and TRBJ1-5, with a possible D match to TRBD1 (5 bases). Germline V gene lookup returns CDR1 MDHEN and CDR2 SYDVKM. V was pared by 8 bases and J by 1 base, with 18 bases between. The CDR3 has 16 residues. The CDR3 sequence is CASGNPFRGSNQPQHF. The DNA for the CDR3 is TGTGCCAGCGGAAACCCGTTTCGGGGGAGCAATCAGCCCCAGCATTTT. The full variable domain, with the rest looked up from reference TRBV28 and TRBJ1-5, is DVKVTQSSRYLVKRTGEKVFLECVQDMDHENMFWYRQDPGLGLRLIYFSYDVKMKEKGDIPEGYSVSREKKERFSLILESASTNQTSMYLCASGNPFRGSNQPQHFGDGTRLSIL.

In this sample, this clone turned up a few times. This chain links TRBV7-2 with TRBJ1-3, with 9 bases identical to TRBD1. Germline CDR1 and CDR2: SGHTA and FQGNSA. Losses at the gene ends were 2 bases for V and 1 base for J; bases not matched to a gene: 3. The CDR3 has 16 amino acids. The CDR3 region is CASSLYRGQSGNTIYF. DNA of the CDR3: TGTGCCAGCAGCTTATACAGGGGGCAATCTGGAAACACCATATATTTT.

The CDR3 is CATSTRTGSSYNSPLHF. In DNA, the CDR3 is TGTGCCACCAGCACCAGGACAGGTTCGTCCTATAATTCACCCCTCCACTTT. The rearrangement uses TRBV15 and TRBJ1-6, with TRBD1 matching 7 bases. The CDR3 spans 17 residues. CDR1 and CDR2 (germline): LNHNV, YYDKDF (reference sequence). After removal of 4 bases from V and 1 base from J, the junction contained 7 bases not matched to a gene.